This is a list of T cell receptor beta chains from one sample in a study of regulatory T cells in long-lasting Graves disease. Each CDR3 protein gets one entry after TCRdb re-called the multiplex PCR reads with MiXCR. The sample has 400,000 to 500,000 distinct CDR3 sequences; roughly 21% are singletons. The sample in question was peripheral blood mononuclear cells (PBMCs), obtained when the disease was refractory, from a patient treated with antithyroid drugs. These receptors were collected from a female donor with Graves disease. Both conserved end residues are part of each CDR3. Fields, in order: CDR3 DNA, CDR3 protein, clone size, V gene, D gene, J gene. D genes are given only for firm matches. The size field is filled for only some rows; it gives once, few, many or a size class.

DNA: TGTGCCAGCAGTGACTACGGAAGGGGGGACGAGCAGTACTTC; CDR3: CASSDYGRGDEQYF; size: many; V: TRBV25-1; D: -; J: TRBJ2-7
DNA: TGCAGCGTCCTAAGCAGGGGTAGCTACGAGCAGTACTTC; CDR3: CSVLSRGSYEQYF; size: -; V: TRBV29-1; D: -; J: TRBJ2-7
DNA: TGTGCCAGCAGCCACGGGGCGACTAGCTGGGGGAGCTACGAGCAGTACTTC; CDR3: CASSHGATSWGSYEQYF; size: -; V: TRBV12-3/TRBV12-4; D: TRBD2; J: TRBJ2-7
DNA: TGTGCCAGCAGCCCGAGGACAGGGTCACAGCCCCAGCATTTT; CDR3: CASSPRTGSQPQHF; size: few; V: TRBV7-8; D: TRBD1; J: TRBJ1-5
DNA: TGTGCCAGCAGCCTTGGGGGGGGCGATTACGCTTTCTTT; CDR3: CASSLGGGDYAFF; size: -; V: TRBV7-3; D: -; J: TRBJ1-1
DNA: TGTGCCAGCAGTGAAAAAGGGGACAGCCTCTACGAGCAGTACTTC; CDR3: CASSEKGDSLYEQYF; size: few; V: TRBV6-1; D: TRBD1; J: TRBJ2-7
DNA: TGTGCCAGCAGTGAAGGGTACAGGGGTCGAGGCTATGGCTACACCTTC; CDR3: CASSEGYRGRGYGYTF; size: many; V: TRBV6-1; D: TRBD1; J: TRBJ1-2
DNA: TGTGCCAGCAGTTACTATCGGGGCGGACCTCTCCATGGCTACACCTTC; CDR3: CASSYYRGGPLHGYTF; size: many; V: TRBV6-5; D: -; J: TRBJ1-2
DNA: TGTGCCAGCAGTGATGGACAGACCGACTATGGCTACACCTTC; CDR3: CASSDGQTDYGYTF; size: -; V: TRBV6-1; D: -; J: TRBJ1-2
DNA: TGTGCCAGCAGTCCGTCGGGGACCTTCCAAGGGGGGGGCAATCAGCCCCAGCATTTT; CDR3: CASSPSGTFQGGGNQPQHF; size: few; V: TRBV28; D: -; J: TRBJ1-5
DNA: TGTGCCAGCAGGGCCGACAGGGGGGAGTACGAGCAGTACTTC; CDR3: CASRADRGEYEQYF; size: many; V: TRBV12-3/TRBV12-4; D: TRBD1; J: TRBJ2-7
DNA: TGTGCCAGCAGTGGCGGGCAAGATCCCTACGAGCAGTACTTC; CDR3: CASSGGQDPYEQYF; size: many; V: TRBV2; D: -; J: TRBJ2-7
DNA: TGCGCCAGCGGCGAGGAAGGGTTGACCTACGAGCAGTACTTC; CDR3: CASGEEGLTYEQYF; size: many; V: TRBV5-1; D: -; J: TRBJ2-7
DNA: TGTGCCAGCACCCGGGGCCAGGGGGCTGGCTATGGCTACACCTTC; CDR3: CASTRGQGAGYGYTF; size: many; V: TRBV28; D: TRBD1; J: TRBJ1-2
DNA: TGTGCCACCAGTGATGGGGGGACACCATCCACCGGGGAGCTGTTTTTT; CDR3: CATSDGGTPSTGELFF; size: -; V: TRBV24-1; D: -; J: TRBJ2-2
DNA: TGTGCCAGCAGCCTCAGGGAAGCGGCACCCCTCCACTTT; CDR3: CASSLREAAPLHF; size: few; V: TRBV7-8; D: -; J: TRBJ1-6
DNA: TGTGCCAGCAGCTTAATGGGACTAGCCCCAGAGACCCAGTACTTC; CDR3: CASSLMGLAPETQYF; size: -; V: TRBV7-3; D: TRBD2; J: TRBJ2-5
DNA: TGTGCCAGCAGTCCCAGGGGGCAGGGGAATCAGCCCCAGCATTTT; CDR3: CASSPRGQGNQPQHF; size: many; V: TRBV6-1; D: TRBD1; J: TRBJ1-5
DNA: TGTGCCAGCAGCTCTACTCAGGCTGGGGCCAACGTCCTGACTTTC; CDR3: CASSSTQAGANVLTF; size: many; V: TRBV7-8; D: -; J: TRBJ2-6
DNA: TGTGCCAGCAGGGGAAGGACAGGGGAACGGTACACCTTC; CDR3: CASRGRTGERYTF; size: -; V: TRBV6-1; D: TRBD1; J: TRBJ1-2
DNA: TGTGCCAGCACCCCCCTTGATCGAGGCAGGGGCTATGGCTACACCTTC; CDR3: CASTPLDRGRGYGYTF; size: many; V: TRBV28; D: -; J: TRBJ1-2
DNA: TGTGCCAGCAGTTTAGTACAGGGGGCGGGGGAGCAGTACTTC; CDR3: CASSLVQGAGEQYF; size: many; V: TRBV12-3/TRBV12-4; D: TRBD1; J: TRBJ2-7
DNA: TGTGCCAGCAGCTCCTACTCAGGCGGGGGTAATGAAAAACTGTTTTTT; CDR3: CASSSYSGGGNEKLFF; size: many; V: TRBV5-5; D: -; J: TRBJ1-4
DNA: TGTGCCAGCAGTCCCCTAGCGGGGTCCCAAGAGACCCAGTACTTC; CDR3: CASSPLAGSQETQYF; size: many; V: TRBV11-3; D: TRBD2; J: TRBJ2-5
DNA: TGTGCCAGCAGCCAAGGTGGACAGGGAGACGGCTACACCTTC; CDR3: CASSQGGQGDGYTF; size: many; V: TRBV3-1; D: TRBD1; J: TRBJ1-2
DNA: TGTGCCAGCAGCGTAGAAGGCGGGAGGGCCCACGGGGAGCTGTTTTTT; CDR3: CASSVEGGRAHGELFF; size: many; V: TRBV9; D: TRBD2; J: TRBJ2-2
DNA: TGTGCCTGGAACAGGGGTGGAAATCAGCCCCAGCATTTT; CDR3: CAWNRGGNQPQHF; size: -; V: TRBV30; D: TRBD1; J: TRBJ1-5
DNA: TGTGCCAGCAGCTTCGGACAGGGCAACTATGGCTACACCTTC; CDR3: CASSFGQGNYGYTF; size: -; V: TRBV7-9; D: TRBD1; J: TRBJ1-2
DNA: TGTGCCAGCCATCCGGCCGGGGGGGCCGAGCAGTACTTC; CDR3: CASHPAGGAEQYF; size: many; V: TRBV28; D: TRBD2; J: TRBJ2-7
DNA: TGTGCCAGCAGCTTAGAGGGCCTTTCGGAGACCCAGTACTTC; CDR3: CASSLEGLSETQYF; size: many; V: TRBV11-2; D: -; J: TRBJ2-5
DNA: TGCGCCAGCAGCCAAAGTTTCCCGGGATCATCCGGCGAGCAGTACTTC; CDR3: CASSQSFPGSSGEQYF; size: -; V: TRBV4-3; D: -; J: TRBJ2-7
DNA: TGTGCCAGCAGCTTGTGGGGCGGGGGAATTTCACCCCTCCACTTT; CDR3: CASSLWGGGISPLHF; size: many; V: TRBV5-6; D: -; J: TRBJ1-6
DNA: TGTGCCAGCAGCTTAGATCGAGCAGGTGACACTGAAGCTTTCTTT; CDR3: CASSLDRAGDTEAFF; size: many; V: TRBV11-2; D: -; J: TRBJ1-1
DNA: TGTGCCAGCAGTCAGGGGGTTGGTGTAGCTTTCTTT; CDR3: CASSQGVGVAFF; size: many; V: TRBV12-3/TRBV12-4; D: TRBD1; J: TRBJ1-1
DNA: TGTGCCACCAGCAGAGACCGCCGAGCTAATGAAAAACTGTTTTTT; CDR3: CATSRDRRANEKLFF; size: few; V: TRBV15; D: -; J: TRBJ1-4
DNA: TGTGCCAGCAGCTTAGGCAGGACCGGGGAGCTGTTTTTT; CDR3: CASSLGRTGELFF; size: -; V: TRBV7-9; D: -; J: TRBJ2-2
DNA: TGCAGTGCTAGTCCTCAGACTAGCGGGAGTGAGCAGTTCTTC; CDR3: CSASPQTSGSEQFF; size: few; V: TRBV20-1; D: TRBD2; J: TRBJ2-1
DNA: TGTGCCAGTATCTGGCGGGAAAAACTGTTTTTT; CDR3: CASIWREKLFF; size: many; V: TRBV19; D: -; J: TRBJ1-4
DNA: TGTGCCACCCTTGCCCACGGGCCCCGGGCAAACACCGGGGAGCTGTTTTTT; CDR3: CATLAHGPRANTGELFF; size: few; V: TRBV19; D: -; J: TRBJ2-2
DNA: TGTGCCTGGAGCAGGGGAACATCTGAAGCTTTCTTT; CDR3: CAWSRGTSEAFF; size: -; V: TRBV30; D: -; J: TRBJ1-1
DNA: TGCAGTGCTCGCCTCAGGAGCGGGGTGATGAAGACCCAGTACTTC; CDR3: CSARLRSGVMKTQYF; size: many; V: TRBV20-1; D: TRBD2; J: TRBJ2-5
DNA: TGTGCCAGCAGCCCACCTGAGGATGGCTACACCTTC; CDR3: CASSPPEDGYTF; size: -; V: TRBV6-1; D: -; J: TRBJ1-2
DNA: TGTGCCAGCAGTCGGCTGGACAGAGCGGGGGGTGGCTACACCTTC; CDR3: CASSRLDRAGGGYTF; size: many; V: TRBV28; D: -; J: TRBJ1-2
DNA: TGTGCCAGCAGCTCCAAGGACAGGGTCGAGCAGTACTTC; CDR3: CASSSKDRVEQYF; size: many; V: TRBV7-9; D: TRBD1; J: TRBJ2-7
DNA: TGTGCCAGCAGCCAGAGCCGTGTGGGTGGCTACACCTTC; CDR3: CASSQSRVGGYTF; size: -; V: TRBV14; D: -; J: TRBJ1-2
DNA: TGTGCCAGCAGCTTAGGTTTAGCCACAAACACGTACGAGCAGTACTTC; CDR3: CASSLGLATNTYEQYF; size: few; V: TRBV7-2; D: -; J: TRBJ2-7
DNA: TGTGCCAGCAGTGAAGTGGAGGGGGCTCGGACGTACGAGCAGTACTTC; CDR3: CASSEVEGARTYEQYF; size: many; V: TRBV6-1; D: -; J: TRBJ2-7
DNA: TGTGCCTGGCTCGCATTGCAGGGGGCGGAGGGCTATGGCTACACCTTC; CDR3: CAWLALQGAEGYGYTF; size: -; V: TRBV30; D: TRBD1; J: TRBJ1-2
DNA: TGTGCCAGTACCATCAGAGGGAATCAGCCCCAGCATTTT; CDR3: CASTIRGNQPQHF; size: -; V: TRBV19; D: -; J: TRBJ1-5
DNA: TGTGCCAGCAGTTTCGCCGGGTTTGGGGAGCTGTTTTTT; CDR3: CASSFAGFGELFF; size: few; V: TRBV27; D: -; J: TRBJ2-2
DNA: TGTGCCAGCAGTCCAGGGGTTTTGAACTATGGCTACACCTTC; CDR3: CASSPGVLNYGYTF; size: -; V: TRBV12-3/TRBV12-4; D: -; J: TRBJ1-2
DNA: TGCGGTGCTAGTCCCGCAGGGGGCATATCTAACTATGGCTACACCTTC; CDR3: CGASPAGGISNYGYTF; size: -; V: TRBV20-1; D: TRBD1; J: TRBJ1-2
DNA: TGTGCCAGCAGTCTCCCCCGCCTCAGGGGGGAGGAAGCTTTCTTT; CDR3: CASSLPRLRGEEAFF; size: -; V: TRBV6-1; D: TRBD1; J: TRBJ1-1
DNA: TGTGCCAGCAGCTTAACCCCGGGGCAGGGGGCCACCGGGGAGCTGTTTTTT; CDR3: CASSLTPGQGATGELFF; size: -; V: TRBV7-3; D: TRBD1; J: TRBJ2-2
DNA: TGTGCCAGTAGTACACCGGAGGCAACTAATGAAAAACTGTTTTTT; CDR3: CASSTPEATNEKLFF; size: -; V: TRBV19; D: -; J: TRBJ1-4
DNA: TGTGCCAGCAGCTTTGGATCGCCCCCCAACACTGAAGCTTTCTTT; CDR3: CASSFGSPPNTEAFF; size: few; V: TRBV7-2; D: -; J: TRBJ1-1
DNA: TGTGCCAGCAGGGAGACAGCTAACACTGAAGCTTTCTTT; CDR3: CASRETANTEAFF; size: many; V: TRBV6-1; D: -; J: TRBJ1-1
DNA: TGTGCCAGCAGACGGGGAGGGGGCTCCTACGAGCAGTACTTC; CDR3: CASRRGGGSYEQYF; size: many; V: TRBV28; D: -; J: TRBJ2-7
DNA: TGCAGTGCTAGAGGAGACACGACTACCTACGAGCAGTACTTC; CDR3: CSARGDTTTYEQYF; size: many; V: TRBV20-1; D: -; J: TRBJ2-7
DNA: TGTGCCAGCAATAATCCGGGACGGGCGAACACTGAAGCTTTCTTT; CDR3: CASNNPGRANTEAFF; size: many; V: TRBV28; D: -; J: TRBJ1-1